These 17 T cell receptor beta chains came from one sample sequenced in a study of PD-L1 blockade in urothelial cancer. Method: immunoSEQ multiplex PCR; TCRdb's copy keeps in-frame clones and lacks some. The sample lists about 120,000 clones, more than 70% occurring once. Noted time point: peripheral blood 6 weeks after treatment start. The source was PBMCs, collected around atezolizumab (anti-PD-L1) treatment. All receptors derive from a man between 45 and 60 years old with urothelial cancer.

This clone was seen a single time. The chain recombines TRBV13 with TRBJ2-7; D possibly corresponds to TRBD2 (6 bases). The germline V gene has CDR1 PRHDT and CDR2 FYEKMQ (reference sequence). The CDR3 sequence is 14 residues long. Between the trimmed V and J ends, which lost 1 base and 4 bases, there was a span of 11 bases. CDR3 residues: CASSLAGEGYEQYF. In DNA form, the CDR3 reads TGTGCCAGCAGCTTAGCGGGAGAAGGGTACGAGCAGTACTTC.

CDR3 loop: CAISRTGVPTGELFF. CDR3 nucleotides: TGTGCCATCAGCCGGACAGGGGTCCCCACCGGGGAGCTGTTTTTT. The V and J genes are TRBV10-3 and TRBJ2-2; 9 bases map to TRBD1. This CDR3 is 15 amino acids long. The junction had 6 bases not matched to a gene; V was cut back by 6 bases and J by 4 bases. The germline CDR1 and CDR2 sequences are ENHRY and SYGVKD.

V is TRBV7-6 and J is TRBJ2-5, with 8 bases matching TRBD1. This CDR3 spans 14 amino acids. The germline gives CDR1 SGHVS, CDR2 FNYEAQ. J was trimmed by 5 bases and V by 5 bases; bases with no gene match: 7. The CDR3 is CASSVRDRRETQYF. In DNA form, the CDR3 reads TGTGCCAGCAGCGTAAGGGACAGGAGGGAGACCCAGTACTTC.

V usage is TRBV7-9 and J usage is TRBJ1-2, with unresolved D. CDR1 is SEHNR and CDR2 is FQNEAQ in the germline V gene (reference sequence). Trimming stripped 1 base from V and 2 bases from J, with 8 bases between. The CDR3 is 14 residues long. The CDR3 DNA reads as TGTGCCAGCAGCTTAGTTCCAGCGAACTATGGCTACACCTTC. Its protein is CASSLVPANYGYTF.

The CDR3, as DNA: TGTGCCAGTAGTAGCGGGGCTAGCGGGTACAATGAGCAGTTCTTC. Protein: CASSSGASGYNEQFF. This chain joins TRBV19 and TRBJ2-1; the match to TRBD2 covers 8 bases. The CDR3 has 15 residues. Germline assignment: CDR1 LNHDA and CDR2 SQIVND (reference sequence). The V gene end was trimmed by 4 bases and the J gene end by 4 bases; junction bases not matched to a gene: 6.

This clone turned up a few times. The V and J genes are TRBV7-9 and TRBJ2-1; TRBD2 aligns across 9 bases. Trimming took 5 bases from V and 11 from J; bases not matched to a gene: 4. Germline V gene lookup returns CDR1 SEHNR and CDR2 FQNEAQ (reference sequence). The CDR3 sequence is 12 residues long. CDR3: CASSHSGSQQFF. CDR3 in DNA: TGTGCCAGCAGCCATAGCGGGAGTCAGCAGTTCTTC.

The chain has TRBV19 and TRBJ1-4, with D possibly matching TRBD1 (6 bases). The germline CDR1 and CDR2 sequences are LNHDA and SQIVND (reference sequence). The V and J ends lost 3 bases and 5 bases respectively, with 16 bases between them. The CDR3 consists of 16 residues. The CDR3 DNA reads TGTGCCAGTAGTATTCCCACAGGGCGCGTCAATGAAAAACTGTTTTTT. It translates to CASSIPTGRVNEKLFF. Supplemented by reference TRBV19 and TRBJ1-4, the full variable domain reads DGGITQSPKYLFRKEGQNVTLSCEQNLNHDAMYWYRQDPGQGLRLIYYSQIVNDFQKGDIAEGYSVSREKKESFPLTVTSAQKNPTAFYLCASSIPTGRVNEKLFFGSGTQLSVL.

The chain carries TRBV6-6 and TRBJ2-3; no reliable D call. Germline V gene sequence: CDR1 MNHNY, CDR2 SVGAGI (reference sequence). Trimming took 6 bases from V and 2 from J, leaving 6 bases between them. The CDR3 contains 12 residues. In DNA, the CDR3 is TGTGCCAGCAGCCCCGTCACAGATACGCAGTATTTT. Translating it yields CASSPVTDTQYF.

The genes are TRBV9 and TRBJ2-1; D may be TRBD2 (6 bases). The CDR3 length is 18 residues. Germline V gives CDR1 SGDLS, CDR2 YYNGEE. Trimming removed 0 bases from V and 0 bases from J, with 16 bases in between. The CDR3 DNA is TGTGCCAGCAGCGTAGAAGGCGGGACGACCCTCTCCTACAATGAGCAGTTCTTC. This translates into CASSVEGGTTLSYNEQFF.

The CDR3 region is CASSDRGTGYTF. The CDR3 DNA reads TGTGCCAGCAGTGACAGGGGAACTGGCTACACCTTC. The chain carries TRBV11-3 and TRBJ1-2; 8 bases match TRBD1. With 6 bases clipped from V and 7 bases from J, the junction kept 4 bases outside the gene matches. The CDR3 sequence is 12 residues long. Germline CDR1 SGHNT, CDR2 YENEEA.

This chain uses TRBV30 with TRBJ2-7, with TRBD1 as a possible D gene (6 bases). The CDR3 is 14 residues long. CDR1 is GTSNPN, CDR2 SVGIG, per germline (reference sequence). Trimming took 4 bases from V and 4 from J, leaving 17 bases between them. CDR3 sequence: CAWKTRGPWYEQYF. The CDR3 region has the DNA TGTGCCTGGAAGACCAGGGGACCCTGGTACGAGCAGTACTTC.

J is TRBJ2-7 and V is TRBV5-1; 8 bases match TRBD2. V shed 4 bases, J shed 6 bases, and the junction held 15 bases outside the gene matches. This CDR3 has 16 residues. Germline V gene lookup returns CDR1 SGHRS and CDR2 YFSETQ. Here the CDR3 reads CASSPGGASSESEQYF. CDR3 DNA: TGCGCCAGCAGCCCCGGGGGGGCTAGCAGTGAAAGCGAGCAGTACTTC. The entire variable domain, with the rest obtained from reference TRBV5-1 and TRBJ2-7, is as follows: KAGVTQTPRYLIKTRGQQVTLSCSPISGHRSVSWYQQTPGQGLQFLFEYFSETQRNKGNFPGRFSGRQFSNSRSEMNVSTLELGDSALYLCASSPGGASSESEQYFGPGTRLTVT.

The chain uses TRBV7-6 and TRBJ2-7; D not certain. Trimming took 7 bases from V and 1 from J, leaving 23 bases between them. CDR1 and CDR2 from the germline V gene are SGHVS and FNYEAQ. The CDR3 has 17 amino acids. CDR3 in amino acids: CASTPLSPAEGSYEQYF. DNA of the CDR3: TGTGCCAGCACTCCCCTTAGCCCGGCCGAAGGATCCTACGAGCAGTACTTC.

The rearrangement joins TRBV20-1 to TRBJ2-1; D is undetermined. The CDR3 spans 9 residues. Per the germline V gene, CDR1 is DFQATT and CDR2 is SNEGSKA (reference sequence). Trimming removed 4 bases from V and 9 bases from J, with 4 bases in between. CDR3 sequence (DNA): TGCAGTGCTAAGCGTGAGCAGTTCTTC. Protein product: CSAKREQFF.

CDR3 protein: CASSRGQGIGQPQHF. Here the CDR3 DNA reads TGTGCCAGCAGTCGGGGACAGGGTATCGGTCAGCCCCAGCATTTT. This chain joins TRBV5-6 and TRBJ1-5; 9 bases map to TRBD1. V lost 5 bases, J lost 6 bases, and 9 bases stayed unmatched. The germline gives CDR1 SGHDT, CDR2 YYEEEE. CDR3 length equals 15 residues. The variable domain in full, completed from reference TRBV5-6 and TRBJ1-5, reads DAGVTQSPTHLIKTRGQQVTLRCSPKSGHDTVSWYQQALGQGPQFIFQYYEEEERQRGNFPDRFSGHQFPNYSSELNVNALLLGDSALYLCASSRGQGIGQPQHFGDGTRLSIL.

This clone came up once. The chain has TRBV5-4 and TRBJ2-1; D ambiguous. V was pared by 0 bases and J by 9 bases, with 4 bases between. Germline CDR1 and CDR2: SGHNT and YYREEE (reference sequence). This CDR3 region has 11 residues. CDR3 loop: CASSLAFEQFF. In DNA form, the CDR3 reads TGTGCCAGCAGCTTGGCCTTTGAGCAGTTCTTC.

V is TRBV7-8 and J is TRBJ2-3; 7 bases match TRBD2. CDR1 is SGHVS and CDR2 is FQNEAQ in the germline V gene. The trim removed 1 base at V and 0 bases at J, leaving 10 bases unmatched. There are 18 residues in the CDR3. The CDR3 region is CASSLGVVASGSTDTQYF. CDR3 DNA sequence: TGTGCCAGCAGCTTAGGAGTTGTGGCTAGCGGTAGCACAGATACGCAGTATTTT.